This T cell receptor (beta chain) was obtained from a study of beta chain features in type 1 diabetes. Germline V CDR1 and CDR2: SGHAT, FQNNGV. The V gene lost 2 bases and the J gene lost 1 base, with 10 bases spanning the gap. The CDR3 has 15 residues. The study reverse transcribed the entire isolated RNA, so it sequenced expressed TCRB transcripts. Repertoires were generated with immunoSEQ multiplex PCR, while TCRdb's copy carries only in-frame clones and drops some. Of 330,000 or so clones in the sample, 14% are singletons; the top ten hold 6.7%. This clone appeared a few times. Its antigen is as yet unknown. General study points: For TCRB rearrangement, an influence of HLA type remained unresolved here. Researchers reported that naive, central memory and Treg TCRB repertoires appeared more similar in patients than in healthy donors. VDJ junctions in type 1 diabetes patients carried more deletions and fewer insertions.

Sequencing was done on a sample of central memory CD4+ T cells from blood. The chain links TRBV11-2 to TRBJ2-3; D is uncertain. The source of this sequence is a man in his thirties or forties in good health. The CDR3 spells CASSLSSRGTDTQYF. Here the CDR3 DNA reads TGTGCCAGCAGCTTATCTTCCAGAGGCACAGATACGCAGTATTTT.